Listed here are 9 T cell receptor beta chains from one sample, sequenced in a study of spatial heterogeneity in lung cancer. TCRdb re-analysed the 5' RACE reads in MiXCR, keeping a single row per CDR3 protein. The sample records around 66,000 distinct CDR3 sequences, nearly 6.5% being singletons. Time point given: sample taken at primary tumor resection. The specimen was PBMCs, collected at surgery. These receptors all stem from a female donor with early-stage non-small cell lung cancer.

This clonotype was counted many times. The rearrangement uses TRBV5-5 and TRBJ2-1; a weak D match, TRBD2 (6 bases). Trimming cost V 4 bases and J 9 bases, with 23 bases left between them. The CDR3 extends over 16 amino acids. Germline V CDR1 and CDR2: SGHKS, YYEKEE (reference sequence). This CDR3 reads CASSHWRGHDSSEQFF. The CDR3 DNA follows: TGTGCCAGCAGCCATTGGAGGGGCCACGATTCTAGTGAGCAGTTCTTC.

This clonotype appeared many times. The chain has TRBV2 and TRBJ2-1, with D possibly called TRBD1 or TRBD2 (5 bases each). Trimming removed 4 bases at V and 1 base at J, with 5 bases between. Germline V gene data show CDR1 as SNHLY and CDR2 as FYNNEI. CDR3 size: 13 residues. In nucleotides, the CDR3 is TGTGCCAGCAGTGGGGGGTCCTACAATGAGCAGTTCTTC. Its protein is CASSGGSYNEQFF.

There are many counts of this clonotype. The chain uses TRBV20-1 and TRBJ1-5, with D uncertain. V lost 5 bases and J 0 bases, leaving 14 bases between the germline ends. Per the germline V gene, CDR1 is DFQATT and CDR2 is SNEGSKA (reference sequence). This CDR3 spans 15 amino acids. CDR3 sequence (DNA): TGCAGTGCTGGGGAGAGGGAATATAGCAATCAGCCCCAGCATTTT. It yields the protein CSAGEREYSNQPQHF.

This chain connects TRBV28 to TRBJ2-5, with 10 bases lining up with TRBD2. V was clipped by 5 bases and J by 4 bases; unmatched bases: 1. Germline CDR1 MDHEN, CDR2 SYDVKM. The CDR3 loop spans 13 amino acids. In DNA, the CDR3 is TGTGCCAGCAGTATAGCGGGAGGAGAGACCCAGTACTTC. It encodes CASSIAGGETQYF.

This clonotype was detected a few times. The chain carries TRBV6-5 and TRBJ2-4, with 8 bases lining up with TRBD1. This CDR3 comprises 14 residues. V lost 2 bases and J lost 6; bases outside the gene matches: 3. Germline lookup yields CDR1 MNHEY and CDR2 SVGAGI. CDR3: CASSYRQGTNIQYF. CDR3 nucleotides: TGTGCCAGCAGTTACCGACAGGGGACAAACATTCAGTACTTC.

This chain joins TRBV19 and TRBJ2-2; D is unclear. The germline gives CDR1 LNHDA, CDR2 SQIVND (reference sequence). CDR3 size: 13 residues. Trimming removed 7 bases at V and 10 bases at J, with 16 bases between. CDR3 DNA: TGTGCCAGTAAGGTTCGTGCAGACGAGGAGCTGTTTTTT. This encodes CASKVRADEELFF. The full variable domain, rest sourced from reference TRBV19 and TRBJ2-2, is DGGITQSPKYLFRKEGQNVTLSCEQNLNHDAMYWYRQDPGQGLRLIYYSQIVNDFQKGDIAEGYSVSREKKESFPLTVTSAQKNPTAFYLCASKVRADEELFFGEGSRLTVL.

This clonotype was counted many times. The chain links TRBV7-3 to TRBJ2-6, with D perhaps TRBD1 (6 bases). Trimming took 5 bases from V and 2 from J, leaving 13 bases between them. The CDR3 is 16 residues long. Germline loops: CDR1 SGHTA, CDR2 FQGTGA. The chain's CDR3 is CASSPIGGTGANVLTF. As DNA, the CDR3 is TGTGCCAGCAGCCCAATAGGGGGTACTGGGGCCAACGTCCTGACTTTC.

Points on this clonotype: Just one base apart from a much larger clone, this may be a read error. This sequence joins TRBV28 and TRBJ2-1; a weak D match, TRBD1 (6 bases). V was shortened by 4 bases and J by 6 bases, with 13 bases between the two germline ends. CDR1 is MDHEN and CDR2 is SYDVKM in the germline V gene. This CDR3 is 14 amino acids long. The CDR3 nucleotides read TGTGCCAGCAGTTCTCTGGACAGTATCAATGAGCAGTTCTTC. As protein: CASSSLDSINEQFF.

This clonotype was counted ten times or more. The chain combines TRBV11-3 with TRBJ1-1, with D possibly matching TRBD1 (6 bases). The CDR3 consists of 15 residues. Germline CDR1 SGHNT, CDR2 YENEEA. V gave up 5 bases and J gave up 5 bases, with 18 bases separating them. The CDR3 nucleotides are TGTGCCAGCAGCCCTAGACAGGTCAGGAGTACTGAAGCTTTCTTT. This gives the protein CASSPRQVRSTEAFF.